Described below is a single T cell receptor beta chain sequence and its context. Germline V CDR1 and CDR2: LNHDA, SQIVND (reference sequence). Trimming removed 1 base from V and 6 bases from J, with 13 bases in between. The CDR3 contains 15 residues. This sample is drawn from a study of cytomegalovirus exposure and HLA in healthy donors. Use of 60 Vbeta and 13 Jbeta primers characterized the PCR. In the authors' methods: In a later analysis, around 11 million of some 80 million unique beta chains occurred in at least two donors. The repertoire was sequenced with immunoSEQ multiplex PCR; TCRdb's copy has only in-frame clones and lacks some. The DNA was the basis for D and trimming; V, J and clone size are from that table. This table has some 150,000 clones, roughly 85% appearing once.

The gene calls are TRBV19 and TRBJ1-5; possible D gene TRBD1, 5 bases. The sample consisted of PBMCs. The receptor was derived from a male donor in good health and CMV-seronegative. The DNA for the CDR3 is TGTGCCAGTAGTATAGGCGGAGGGGTGGCTCAGCCCCAGCATTTT. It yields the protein CASSIGGGVAQPQHF.